This entry lists 24 T cell receptor beta chains sequenced from one sample in a study of cytomegalovirus exposure and HLA in healthy donors. A multiplex PCR was run with 60 Vbeta primers and 13 Jbeta primers. Libraries were prepared by immunoSEQ multiplex PCR; TCRdb keeps only in-frame clonotypes and omits some of them. This table holds approximately 61,000 clones, approximately 78% found once. Material for sequencing was PBMCs. These TCRs come from a man aged 18 to 30 in good health and CMV-seropositive.

The gene calls are TRBV7-7 and TRBJ2-5, with TRBD1 matching over 11 bases. Germline values: CDR1 SSHAT, CDR2 FNYEAQ (reference sequence). The V segment lost 5 bases and the J segment 5 bases; nucleotides outside the gene matches: 4. This CDR3 comprises 14 residues. The CDR3 here is CASSLDRGQETQYF. DNA of the CDR3: TGTGCCAGCAGCCTGGACAGGGGGCAGGAGACCCAGTACTTC.

In this sample, this clone turned up a few times. The V gene is TRBV7-2, the J gene TRBJ2-2, with D perhaps matching TRBD1 (5 bases). Trimming stripped 4 bases from V and 5 bases from J, with 8 bases between. The CDR3 runs to 13 residues. Germline V lookup: CDR1 SGHTA, CDR2 FQGNSA. The CDR3 spells CASSSTDTGELFF. Written as DNA, the CDR3 is TGTGCCAGCAGCTCGACAGATACCGGGGAGCTGTTTTTT.

The rearrangement links TRBV2 to TRBJ1-6, with 7 bases that match TRBD1. The germline CDR1 and CDR2 sequences are SNHLY and FYNNEI. CDR3 length: 13 amino acids. J gave up 7 bases and V 4 bases, and 1 base lay outside the gene matches. CDR3 in DNA: TGTGCCAGCAGTGGGGACAGAAATTCACCCCTCCACTTT. Amino acids: CASSGDRNSPLHF.

V gene TRBV29-1 combines with J gene TRBJ1-3; maybe TRBD1 (6 bases). Germline CDR1 reads SQVTM; CDR2 reads ANQGSEA. Trimming removed 1 base from V and 4 bases from J, with 8 bases in between. This CDR3 comprises 13 residues. This CDR3 is CSVEATGGNTIYF. CDR3 DNA sequence: TGCAGCGTTGAAGCTACAGGGGGAAACACCATATATTTT.

The chain recombines TRBV2 with TRBJ2-1; 15 nucleotides line up with TRBD2. The length of the CDR3 is 17 residues. CDR1 SNHLY and CDR2 FYNNEI come from the germline V gene. Trimming took 6 bases from V and 6 from J; bases not matched to a gene: 9. CDR3: CASRGLAGGRTGNEQFF. CDR3 nucleotides: TGTGCCAGCAGGGGACTAGCGGGAGGAAGGACCGGCAATGAGCAGTTCTTC.

The genes are TRBV30 and TRBJ1-2, with 11 bases fitting TRBD1. Looked up from germline, CDR1 is GTSNPN and CDR2 is SVGIG (reference sequence). This CDR3 spans 15 amino acids. The J segment lost 7 bases and the V segment lost 2 bases, leaving 9 bases of the junction unmatched. CDR3: CAWSNWTGGAGGYTF. CDR3 DNA: TGTGCCTGGAGTAATTGGACAGGGGGCGCGGGTGGCTACACCTTC.

The rearrangement uses TRBV5-1 and TRBJ2-7; 8 bases align to TRBD1. The CDR3 runs 14 residues. The ends lost 4 bases at V and 2 bases at J; junction bases unmatched: 5. Germline V gives CDR1 SGHRS, CDR2 YFSETQ. CDR3 amino acids: CASSPGTGPYEQYF. For the CDR3, the DNA is TGCGCCAGCAGCCCAGGGACAGGACCCTACGAGCAGTACTTC.

This clone has just one count. The chain has TRBV7-9 and TRBJ2-7, with 10 bases lining up with TRBD2. In germline, CDR1 is SEHNR, CDR2 FQNEAQ (reference sequence). CDR3 size: 14 residues. J gave up 6 bases and V 2 bases, and 4 bases lay outside the gene matches. The CDR3 reads CASSLLAGVSEQYF. CDR3 bases: TGTGCCAGCAGCTTACTAGCGGGAGTAAGCGAGCAGTACTTC.

The V gene is TRBV2, the J gene TRBJ2-7; no firm D call. CDR1 and CDR2 from the germline V gene are SNHLY and FYNNEI. The CDR3 has 12 residues. Deletions cut 2 bases from V and 3 bases from J, with 5 bases between. CDR3 in DNA: TGTGCCAGCAGTGAAATCAGCTACGAGCAGTACTTC. It specifies CASSEISYEQYF. The full variable domain, with the rest looked up from reference TRBV2 and TRBJ2-7, is EPEVTQTPSHQVTQMGQEVILRCVPISNHLYFYWYRQILGQKVEFLVSFYNNEISEKSEIFDDQFSVERPDGSNFTLKIRSTKLEDSAMYFCASSEISYEQYFGPGTRLTVT.

This clone was observed a few times. J is TRBJ2-3 and V is TRBV5-1; 9 bases map to TRBD2. Trimming at V came to 2 bases and at J to 4 bases, leaving 5 bases not matched to a gene. From germline, CDR1 is SGHRS and CDR2 YFSETQ. The CDR3 is 15 amino acids. The CDR3: CASSFTGLASDTQYF. CDR3 nucleotides: TGCGCCAGCAGCTTTACCGGACTAGCGTCAGATACGCAGTATTTT.

The CDR3 loop reads CASSLSVGDVDEQFF. CDR3 coding DNA: TGCGCCAGCAGCTTGAGTGTCGGGGATGTCGATGAGCAGTTCTTC. The chain couples TRBV5-1 to TRBJ2-1; D is possibly TRBD2 (5 bases). The germline CDR1 and CDR2 sequences are SGHRS and YFSETQ. Trimming shortened V by 1 base and J by 8 bases, and 16 bases separated the two germline ends. The CDR3 sequence is 15 residues long.

This chain connects TRBV6-5 to TRBJ2-1, with 8 positions matching TRBD2. Per the germline V gene, CDR1 is MNHEY and CDR2 is SVGAGI. The CDR3 is 15 residues long. With 9 bases clipped from V and 8 bases from J, the junction kept 15 bases outside the gene matches. The CDR3 DNA reads TGTGCCAGTTCTACTCGCGGGAGGAGGAACTATGAGCAGTTCTTC. This sequence encodes CASSTRGRRNYEQFF.

This clone has just a few counts. The V and J genes are TRBV29-1 and TRBJ2-5, with D possibly matching TRBD1 (5 bases). Trimming removed 4 bases from V and 5 bases from J, with 8 bases in between. CDR3 length: 11 residues. The germline V gene encodes CDR1 SQVTM and CDR2 ANQGSEA. CDR3 in DNA: TGCAGCGTTGGGGGCGCGGAGACCCAGTACTTC. The encoded protein is CSVGGAETQYF.

The J gene is TRBJ1-5, the V gene TRBV28, with a weak D call TRBD1 (5 bases). This CDR3 is built from 14 residues. Trimming took 8 bases from V and 0 from J, leaving 11 bases between them. Germline CDR1 MDHEN, CDR2 SYDVKM. CDR3 DNA sequence: TGTGCCAGCTCTGACAGTTATAGCAATCAGCCCCAGCATTTT. It yields the protein CASSDSYSNQPQHF.

This chain joins TRBV4-1 and TRBJ2-1; D possibly corresponds to TRBD1 (5 bases). Trimming cost V 2 bases and J 8 bases, with 16 bases left between them. CDR1 and CDR2 (germline): MGHRA, YSYEKL. The CDR3 spans 15 residues. CDR3 protein: CASSQSQGRGDEQFF. The CDR3 nucleotides read TGCGCCAGCAGCCAAAGCCAGGGTAGAGGTGATGAGCAGTTCTTC.

The chain uses TRBV5-1 and TRBJ2-7, with a possible D match to TRBD1 (5 bases). The germline V gene has CDR1 SGHRS and CDR2 YFSETQ. This CDR3 is built from 15 residues. Trimming shortened V by 2 bases and J by 7 bases, and 19 bases separated the two germline ends. CDR3 DNA sequence: TGCGCCAGCAGCTTAACAGGTGGTAGTGGTGGGGAGCAGTACTTC. It is translated as CASSLTGGSGGEQYF. Variable domain in full (rest from reference TRBV5-1 and TRBJ2-7): KAGVTQTPRYLIKTRGQQVTLSCSPISGHRSVSWYQQTPGQGLQFLFEYFSETQRNKGNFPGRFSGRQFSNSRSEMNVSTLELGDSALYLCASSLTGGSGGEQYFGPGTRLTVT.

This clone was detected once. The chain couples TRBV5-4 to TRBJ2-5; 9 bases line up with TRBD2. V shed 0 bases, J shed 7 bases, and the junction held 10 bases outside the gene matches. Germline CDR1 and CDR2: SGHNT and YYREEE (reference sequence). The CDR3 contains 16 residues. CDR3 in amino acids: CASSLEASGELGTQYF. The CDR3 DNA reads TGTGCCAGCAGCTTGGAGGCTAGCGGGGAGCTTGGGACCCAGTACTTC.

This CDR3 reads CASSSYRQVSMNTEAFF. The CDR3 DNA is TGTGCCAGCAGCTCATATAGACAGGTTAGCATGAACACTGAAGCTTTCTTT. V usage is TRBV7-8 and J usage is TRBJ1-1; a weak D match, TRBD1 (6 bases). This CDR3 comprises 17 residues. Germline CDR1 and CDR2: SGHVS and FQNEAQ. V was clipped by 4 bases and J by 0 bases, with 18 bases between them. The whole variable domain, filled in from reference TRBV7-8 and TRBJ1-1, reads GAGVSQSPRYKVAKRGQDVALRCDPISGHVSLFWYQQALGQGPEFLTYFQNEAQLDKSGLPSDRFFAERPEGSVSTLKIQRTQQEDSAVYLCASSSYRQVSMNTEAFFGQGTRLTVV.

This chain uses TRBV29-1 with TRBJ1-1, with 7 bases lining up with TRBD1. The CDR3 has 13 amino acids. The trim removed 5 bases at V and 4 bases at J, leaving 7 bases unmatched. Germline V gene lookup returns CDR1 SQVTM and CDR2 ANQGSEA. The CDR3 DNA sequence: TGCAGCGTTTCAACAGGGGTATCCACTGAAGCTTTCTTT. Amino acids: CSVSTGVSTEAFF.

In its sample, this clone was seen a few times. J is TRBJ2-3 and V is TRBV6-6, with TRBD1 as a possible D gene (5 bases). Germline V lookup: CDR1 MNHNY, CDR2 SVGAGI (reference sequence). The germline V and J ends were trimmed by 2 bases and 4 bases, with 13 bases remaining between them. This CDR3 comprises 15 residues. The CDR3 DNA sequence: TGTGCCAGCAGTTACCTAACCCAGGGCCCAGATACGCAGTATTTT. Translated: CASSYLTQGPDTQYF.

The rearrangement joins TRBV18 to TRBJ2-7; D uncertain. Trimming left V 2 bases short and J 9 bases short, with 17 bases between. Per germline, CDR1 KGHSH and CDR2 LQKENI. The length of the CDR3 is 14 residues. CDR3 protein: CASSPVDPAVWQYF. The DNA for the CDR3 is TGTGCCAGCTCACCAGTCGACCCGGCGGTCTGGCAGTACTTC.

The V call is TRBV18, the J call TRBJ1-4; D gene ambiguous. Trimming stripped 2 bases from V and 2 bases from J, with 12 bases between. Germline lookup yields CDR1 KGHSH and CDR2 LQKENI. The CDR3 totals 16 residues. The CDR3 here is CASSPAGSGTNEKLFF. CDR3 DNA sequence: TGTGCCAGCTCACCAGCGGGGTCGGGCACTAATGAAAAACTGTTTTTT.

The rearrangement uses TRBV9 and TRBJ2-1; TRBD2 matches 10 bases. The length of the CDR3 is 14 residues. The ends lost 7 bases at V and 4 bases at J; junction bases unmatched: 5. CDR1 and CDR2 from the germline V gene are SGDLS and YYNGEE. The CDR3 loop is CASVPLAGYNEQFF. CDR3 nucleotides: TGTGCCAGCGTCCCACTAGCGGGGTACAATGAGCAGTTCTTC.

This chain joins TRBV7-8 and TRBJ1-6, with 12 bases matching TRBD1. Germline lookup yields CDR1 SGHVS and CDR2 FQNEAQ. The CDR3 has 17 residues. V shed 2 bases, J shed 8 bases, and the junction held 7 bases outside the gene matches. In nucleotides, the CDR3 is TGTGCCAGCAGCTTACGGGGACAGGGGGCACTGGATTCACCCCTCCACTTT. It encodes CASSLRGQGALDSPLHF.